This entry is about one TCR beta chain. TCRdb re-called the 5' RACE reads with MiXCR, one entry per CDR3 protein. The table shows around 55,000 distinct CDR3 sequences, with around 14% occurring only once. V gave up 3 bases and J gave up 5 bases; unmatched junction bases: 12. Germline values: CDR1 SGHRS, CDR2 YFSETQ. The length of the CDR3 is 17 residues. The data were taken from a study of early T cells in non-severe SARS-CoV-2 infection. The chain joins TRBV5-1 to TRBJ2-1; 9 bases fit TRBD1. Sequences were derived from whole blood, sampled at baseline. The sequence derives from an adult who was a healthcare worker with PCR-confirmed SARS-CoV-2 infection or an uninfected control (not recorded which). CDR3 sequence: CASSYHLTGGVDNEQFF. In DNA, the CDR3 is TGCGCCAGCAGCTACCACCTCACAGGGGGCGTAGACAATGAGCAGTTCTTC. Supplemented by reference TRBV5-1 and TRBJ2-1, the full variable domain reads KAGVTQTPRYLIKTRGQQVTLSCSPISGHRSVSWYQQTPGQGLQFLFEYFSETQRNKGNFPGRFSGRQFSNSRSEMNVSTLELGDSALYLCASSYHLTGGVDNEQFFGPGTRLTVL.